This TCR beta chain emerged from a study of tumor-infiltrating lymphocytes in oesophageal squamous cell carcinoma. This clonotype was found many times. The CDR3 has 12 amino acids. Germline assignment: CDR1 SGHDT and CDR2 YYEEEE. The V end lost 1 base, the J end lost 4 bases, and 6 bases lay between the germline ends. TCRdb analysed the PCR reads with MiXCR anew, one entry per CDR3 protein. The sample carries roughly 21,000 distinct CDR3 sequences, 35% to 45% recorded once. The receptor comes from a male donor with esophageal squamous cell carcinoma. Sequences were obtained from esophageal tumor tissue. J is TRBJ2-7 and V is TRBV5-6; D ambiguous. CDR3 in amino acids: CASSLFGYEQYF. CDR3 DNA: TGTGCCAGCAGCTTGTTCGGGTACGAGCAGTACTTC.